This T cell receptor (beta chain) is drawn from a study of Ad26.COV2.S vaccination and SARS-CoV-2 variants. At the level of the study: Once or twice, 56 days apart, Ad26.COV2.S was delivered intramuscularly.

Treatment described: roughly 18 received Ad26.COV2.S at low or high dose, single or two shots; 5 received placebo; per-sample allocation not given. Each sample was drawn 63 days after the first injection (of vaccine or placebo). Expressing Wuhan-strain SARS-CoV-2 spike, an Ad26 vector served as the vaccine. Germline V gives CDR1 SGHNT, CDR2 YYREEE (reference sequence). The CDR3 runs 16 residues. Using immunoSEQ multiplex PCR, the repertoire was profiled, and TCRdb retains in-frame clones only, with some absent. The data contain more than 300,000 clones, about 86% of them seen just once; the ten biggest clones take up more than 1.5%. Notes on this clone: Its antigen is currently unknown. At one end the junction does not follow the germline gene, possibly because of a read error. In the same sample, other DNA sequences code for this CDR3.

Study-level results: Reports say spike-specific CD8+ and CD4+ T cell responses covered substantial breadth after vaccination.

The V gene is TRBV5-4, the J gene TRBJ2-2; maybe TRBD1 (6 bases). This receptor was identified in a person between 18 and 60 years old who received the Ad26.COV2.S COVID-19 vaccine or a placebo. Material: peripheral blood, obtained in a trial of Ad26.COV2.S vaccine versus placebo. In DNA form, the CDR3 reads TGTGCCAGCAGCTTCTTACAGGGTCAGGGCACCGGGGAGCTATTTTTT. The encoded protein is CASSFLQGQGTGELFF.